Presented here are 32 T cell receptor beta chains from one specimen sequenced in a study of shared clonotypes between healthy human individuals. Method: immunoSEQ multiplex PCR; TCRdb's copy keeps in-frame clones and lacks some. The sample gives around 2.5 million clones, approximately 93% of which show up once; approximately 0.37% is in the top ten. Sequenced: naive CD4+ T cells from PBMCs. The subset here: CD45RA+ positively selected. These receptors were taken from a man aged 18 to 30 in good health. Some clones in this sample may be carry-over from other donors' samples.

A note on this clone: Other DNA sequences from this sample encode an identical CDR3 as well. The chain is built from TRBV18 and TRBJ1-4; 8 nucleotides align to TRBD1. The germline V gene encodes CDR1 KGHSH and CDR2 LQKENI. The CDR3 is 16 residues long. After removal of 3 bases from V and 0 bases from J, the junction contained 3 bases not matched to a gene. The DNA for the CDR3 is TGTGCCAGCTCACCCGGACAGGGCGCAACTAATGAAAAACTGTTTTTT. This sequence encodes CASSPGQGATNEKLFF.

The genes are TRBV27 and TRBJ1-6; D unresolved. There are 14 residues in the CDR3. CDR1 and CDR2 from the germline V gene are MNHEY and SMNVEV (reference sequence). The V end lost 11 bases, the J end lost 6 bases, and 17 bases lay between the germline ends. This chain's CDR3 is CAGGKPIGNSPLHF. As DNA, the CDR3 is TGTGCCGGAGGGAAACCCATAGGTAATTCACCCCTCCACTTT.

The chain is built from TRBV7-2 and TRBJ2-7; TRBD2 matches 10 bases. Germline CDR1 reads SGHTA; CDR2 reads FQGNSA. There are 15 residues in the CDR3. Trimming took 5 bases from V and 2 from J; bases not matched to a gene: 6. The CDR3 reads CASSAWTSGPYEQYF. The CDR3 DNA follows: TGTGCCAGCAGCGCTTGGACTAGCGGACCCTACGAGCAGTACTTC.

The V gene is TRBV14, the J gene TRBJ2-7; 7 bases align to TRBD1. Germline V gene sequence: CDR1 SGHDN, CDR2 FVKESK. J lost 2 bases, V lost 8 bases, and 6 bases had no gene match. The CDR3 sequence is 13 residues long. DNA of the CDR3: TGTGCCAGCGGGTCGGGACAGACCTACGAGCAGTACTTC. Its translation is CASGSGQTYEQYF. The full variable domain, its missing parts supplied by reference TRBV14 and TRBJ2-7, is EAGVTQFPSHSVIEKGQTVTLRCDPISGHDNLYWYRRVMGKEIKFLLHFVKESKQDESGMPNNRFLAERTGGTYSTLKVQPAELEDSGVYFCASGSGQTYEQYFGPGTRLTVT.

V and J are TRBV15 and TRBJ2-7; 11 bases map to TRBD1. Germline lookup yields CDR1 LNHNV and CDR2 YYDKDF (reference sequence). V dropped 1 base and J dropped 3; count of bases not matched to a gene: 2. The CDR3 has 15 residues. In DNA form, the CDR3 reads TGTGCCACCAGCAGAGGGACAGGGGGCCTCTACGAGCAGTACTTC. It translates to CATSRGTGGLYEQYF.

The chain employs TRBV13 and TRBJ1-4; D call uncertain. Trimming removed 4 bases from V and 4 bases from J, with 13 bases in between. Germline V gene lookup returns CDR1 PRHDT and CDR2 FYEKMQ (reference sequence). The CDR3 extends over 15 amino acids. DNA for the CDR3: TGTGCCAGCAGCTCCGTAACCTGGGGTAATGAAAAACTGTTTTTT. Protein product: CASSSVTWGNEKLFF.

CDR3 protein: CASTRRELFF. The CDR3 region has the DNA TGTGCCAGCACCCGCCGGGAGCTGTTTTTT. The chain links TRBV27 to TRBJ2-2, with no clear D. V shed 7 bases and J shed 9 bases, with 6 bases lying between them. This CDR3 comprises 10 residues. Germline V gives CDR1 MNHEY, CDR2 SMNVEV (reference sequence).

V and J are TRBV4-2 and TRBJ2-3; D is undetermined. The CDR3 runs to 12 residues. CDR1 and CDR2 (germline): LGHNA, YNFKEQ. Trimming removed 2 bases from V and 6 bases from J, with 6 bases in between. The CDR3 nucleotides are TGTGCCAGCAGCCAACCTTCCGATACGCAGTATTTT. This sequence encodes CASSQPSDTQYF.

The chain links TRBV9 to TRBJ2-2; TRBD1 matches 8 bases. J lost 0 bases, V lost 8 bases, and 0 bases had no gene match. Germline CDR1 and CDR2: SGDLS and YYNGEE. The CDR3 totals 13 residues. The CDR3 bases are TGTGCCAGACAGGGGGCGAACACCGGGGAGCTGTTTTTT. Protein sequence: CARQGANTGELFF.

This clone came up once. J is TRBJ2-3 and V is TRBV6-1; no firm D call. The CDR3 totals 13 residues. Trimming removed 0 bases from V and 11 bases from J, with 12 bases in between. Germline assignment: CDR1 MNHNS and CDR2 SASEGT. CDR3 region: CASSEAKPSRQYF. CDR3 DNA sequence: TGTGCCAGCAGTGAAGCTAAGCCGAGCAGGCAGTATTTT.

The chain joins TRBV27 to TRBJ1-1; 12 bases are shared with TRBD1. This CDR3 is 17 amino acids long. Trimming removed 5 bases from V and 4 bases from J; junction bases left unmatched: 11. Germline V gives CDR1 MNHEY, CDR2 SMNVEV (reference sequence). The CDR3 loop is CASSGGTGGLRGTEAFF. CDR3 DNA: TGTGCCAGCAGTGGGGGGACAGGGGGCCTTAGGGGCACTGAAGCTTTCTTT.

This clone was seen only once. Other DNA sequences of this sample code for an identical CDR3. This rearrangement joins TRBV7-3 to TRBJ2-2; 8 nucleotides match TRBD2. This CDR3 has 15 residues. Germline values: CDR1 SGHTA, CDR2 FQGTGA. The V gene end was trimmed by 5 bases and the J gene end by 0 bases; junction bases not matched to a gene: 2. The CDR3 loop is CASSPGGANTGELFF. The CDR3 DNA follows: TGTGCCAGCAGCCCGGGAGGGGCGAACACCGGGGAGCTGTTTTTT.

The chain uses TRBV14 and TRBJ2-3; D gene unclear. Germline-derived CDR1 and CDR2 are SGHDN and FVKESK. V dropped 1 base and J dropped 7 bases, with 6 bases sitting between them. The CDR3 spans 12 residues. CDR3 nucleotides: TGTGCCAGCAGCCAAGTGAGAAATACGCAGTATTTT. Translating gives CASSQVRNTQYF.

The rearrangement uses TRBV27 and TRBJ1-5; unclear D gene. CDR1 and CDR2 (germline): MNHEY, SMNVEV (reference sequence). The CDR3 contains 14 residues. V lost 4 bases, J lost 1 base, and 8 bases lay in between. For the CDR3, the DNA is TGTGCCAGCAGTTCCGTAGCGAGCAATCAGCCCCAGCATTTT. This codes for CASSSVASNQPQHF.

The CDR3 nucleotides read TGCGCCAGCAGCCTTCGGGTGGGAGACCCGGGGGGCGAGCAGTACTTC. Translating it yields CASSLRVGDPGGEQYF. The chain recombines TRBV4-3 with TRBJ2-7, with 7 bases that match TRBD2. The J segment lost 6 bases and the V segment lost 4 bases, leaving 15 bases of the junction unmatched. From germline, CDR1 is LGHNA and CDR2 YSLEER. This CDR3 has 16 amino acids.

In regard to this clone: Other DNA sequences from this sample encode an identical CDR3 as well. DNA of the CDR3: TGTGCCAGCAGTTTTTCGGGGGCGGGAAACACCATATATTTT. It encodes CASSFSGAGNTIYF. V and J are TRBV27 and TRBJ1-3, with a possible D match to TRBD1 (6 bases). V dropped 3 bases and J dropped 4 bases, with 10 bases sitting between them. The CDR3 sequence is 14 residues long. CDR1 and CDR2 from the germline V gene are MNHEY and SMNVEV (reference sequence).

In DNA form, the CDR3 reads TGCGCCAGCAGCCAAGGGGTCCAGGGGACTGGTCCCGGGGAGCTGTTTTTT. It yields the protein CASSQGVQGTGPGELFF. This chain uses TRBV4-3 with TRBJ2-2; possibly TRBD1 or TRBD2 for D (6 bases each). CDR3 length equals 17 residues. Germline CDR1 is LGHNA and CDR2 is YSLEER. With 1 base removed from V and 6 bases from J, the gap between germline ends came to 18 bases.

The gene calls are TRBV5-4 and TRBJ2-1; TRBD2 matches at 10 bases. From germline, CDR1 is SGHNT and CDR2 YYREEE (reference sequence). J was trimmed by 8 bases and V by 0 bases; bases with no gene match: 11. The CDR3 consists of 17 residues. This CDR3 is CASSLAPAGGRKDEQFF. CDR3 in DNA: TGTGCCAGCAGCTTGGCCCCAGCGGGAGGGCGTAAGGATGAGCAGTTCTTC.

The rearrangement joins TRBV18 to TRBJ2-1; D might be TRBD2 (5 bases). This CDR3 has 16 amino acids. The V end lost 6 bases, the J end lost 0 bases, and 15 bases lay between the germline ends. Germline CDR1 KGHSH, CDR2 LQKENI. The CDR3 region is CASSPMGSHSYNEQFF. For the CDR3, the DNA is TGTGCCAGCTCCCCAATGGGGAGTCACTCCTACAATGAGCAGTTCTTC.

The chain carries TRBV7-2 and TRBJ1-1, with a weak D call TRBD1 (6 bases). Trimming left V 4 bases short and J 1 base short, with 13 bases between. Germline V gene data show CDR1 as SGHTA and CDR2 as FQGNSA. The CDR3 extends over 15 amino acids. This CDR3 is CASSSTPGQNTEAFF. In DNA, the CDR3 is TGTGCCAGCAGCTCGACTCCGGGACAGAACACTGAAGCTTTCTTT.

This rearrangement joins TRBV6-5 to TRBJ2-1; TRBD1 agrees at 8 bases. V gave up 6 bases and J gave up 5 bases; unmatched junction bases: 9. This CDR3 has 15 residues. CDR1 is MNHEY and CDR2 is SVGAGI in the germline V gene. CDR3 coding DNA: TGTGCCAGCAGCTCCGACAGGGGTCGACACAATGAGCAGTTCTTC. It translates to CASSSDRGRHNEQFF.

The rearrangement links TRBV28 to TRBJ1-2, with TRBD1 as a possible D gene (5 bases). Germline CDR1 is MDHEN and CDR2 is SYDVKM. CDR3 length: 15 residues. Trimming pared 6 bases from V and 4 bases from J, leaving 18 bases between. CDR3 protein: CASSIALGTPYGYTF. The CDR3 DNA follows: TGTGCCAGCAGCATCGCCCTAGGGACTCCCTATGGCTACACCTTC.

The CDR3 bases are TGTGCCAGTATGGCTGCCGGCAGGGGCAAAAACATTCAGTACTTC. Encoded protein: CASMAAGRGKNIQYF. This chain joins TRBV19 and TRBJ2-4; D is perhaps TRBD1 (6 bases). From germline, CDR1 is LNHDA and CDR2 SQIVND (reference sequence). The V end was cut by 7 bases, the J end by 3 bases, with 16 bases between. The CDR3 has 15 residues.

In its sample, this clone was seen once. This CDR3 is CASSLSHGRGLAGNTGELFF. CDR3 DNA sequence: TGTGCCAGCAGTTTATCGCACGGGAGGGGACTAGCGGGAAACACCGGGGAGCTGTTTTTT. This chain uses TRBV28 with TRBJ2-2, with 13 bases fitting TRBD2. The germline CDR1 and CDR2 sequences are MDHEN and SYDVKM. CDR3 length equals 20 residues. V lost 1 base and J lost 2; bases outside the gene matches: 10.

This chain joins TRBV27 and TRBJ1-4; D is undetermined. This CDR3 is built from 16 residues. The germline CDR1 and CDR2 sequences are MNHEY and SMNVEV (reference sequence). V was cut by 8 bases and J by 0 bases, with 16 bases left in between. CDR3 sequence reads: CASGPGRFATNEKLFF. CDR3 nucleotides: TGTGCCAGCGGACCCGGACGGTTTGCAACTAATGAAAAACTGTTTTTT.

This chain uses TRBV7-9 with TRBJ2-2, with D possibly matching TRBD1 (6 bases). Germline values: CDR1 SEHNR, CDR2 FQNEAQ (reference sequence). The CDR3 is made up of 12 amino acids. The V end lost 2 bases, the J end lost 12 bases, and 10 bases lay between the germline ends. The CDR3 loop reads CASSLMQGQLFF. CDR3 DNA: TGTGCCAGCAGCTTAATGCAGGGGCAGCTGTTTTTT.

V is TRBV7-8 and J is TRBJ1-4; no clear D. V lost 5 bases, J lost 0 bases, and 10 bases lay in between. CDR3 length: 15 residues. Looked up from germline, CDR1 is SGHVS and CDR2 is FQNEAQ. The CDR3, as DNA: TGTGCCAGCAGCCCATTTGGTGCAACTAATGAAAAACTGTTTTTT. Its translation is CASSPFGATNEKLFF.

V usage is TRBV12-2 and J usage is TRBJ2-7; the listed D gene, TRBD2, was not tested against the DNA. TRBV12-2 counts as a pseudogene. The length of the CDR3 is 18 residues. This CDR3 is CASRLARALAGGSYEQYF. The CDR3 DNA reads as TGTGCAAGTCGCTTAGCTAGAGCCCTAGCGGGAGGTTCCTACGAGCAGTACTTC.

V and J are TRBV13 and TRBJ2-2; 11 nucleotides match TRBD2. Germline V gene sequence: CDR1 PRHDT, CDR2 FYEKMQ (reference sequence). The CDR3 has 17 residues. J gave up 5 bases and V 7 bases, and 12 bases lay outside the gene matches. The CDR3 reads CASKRSGRAPRTGELFF. The CDR3 nucleotides are TGTGCCAGCAAGCGTAGCGGGAGGGCCCCTCGGACCGGGGAGCTGTTTTTT.

The chain has TRBV6-6 and TRBJ1-5, with TRBD1 as a possible D gene (6 bases). The CDR3 is 14 residues long. Per germline, CDR1 MNHNY and CDR2 SVGAGI (reference sequence). V lost 7 bases and J 6 bases, leaving 16 bases between the germline ends. The CDR3, as DNA: TGTGCCAGCAATTTCCACAGGGCGAGTCAGCCCCAGCATTTT. It translates to CASNFHRASQPQHF.

This clone was picked up one time. This chain uses TRBV7-3 with TRBJ2-2; the match to TRBD2 covers 12 bases. This CDR3 region has 16 residues. J lost 4 bases, V lost 5 bases, and 5 bases had no gene match. CDR1 SGHTA and CDR2 FQGTGA come from the germline V gene. The CDR3 protein is CASSELAGGITGELFF. CDR3 DNA sequence: TGTGCCAGCAGCGAACTAGCGGGAGGAATCACCGGGGAGCTGTTTTTT.

The V and J genes are TRBV30 and TRBJ1-1; D is ambiguous. The CDR3 length is 13 residues. With 4 bases removed from V and 5 bases from J, the gap between germline ends came to 14 bases. The germline CDR1 and CDR2 sequences are GTSNPN and SVGIG (reference sequence). The DNA of the CDR3 is TGTGCCTGGACCCGGCTAGCGGGGACTGAAGCTTTCTTT. Its protein product is CAWTRLAGTEAFF.